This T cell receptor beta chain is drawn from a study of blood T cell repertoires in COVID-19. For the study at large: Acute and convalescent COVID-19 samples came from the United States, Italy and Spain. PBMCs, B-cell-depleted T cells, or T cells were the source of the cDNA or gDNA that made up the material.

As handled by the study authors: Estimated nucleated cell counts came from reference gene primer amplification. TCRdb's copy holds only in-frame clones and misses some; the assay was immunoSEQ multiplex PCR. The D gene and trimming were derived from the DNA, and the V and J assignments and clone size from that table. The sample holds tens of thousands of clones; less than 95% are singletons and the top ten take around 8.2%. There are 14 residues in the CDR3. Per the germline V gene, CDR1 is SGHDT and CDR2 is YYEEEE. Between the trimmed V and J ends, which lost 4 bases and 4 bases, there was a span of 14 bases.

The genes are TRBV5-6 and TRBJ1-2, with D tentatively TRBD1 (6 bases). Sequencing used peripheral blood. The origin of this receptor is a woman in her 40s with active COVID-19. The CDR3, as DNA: TGTGCCAGCAGCCTAGGGAGGGACACCTATGGCTACACCTTC. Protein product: CASSLGRDTYGYTF.